The entry below gives a single T cell receptor (beta chain) sequence along with its context. Seattle's cohort entered during active infection and was followed longitudinally. This sample is drawn from a study of blood T cell repertoires in COVID-19. Study-level information: Sites in the United States, Italy and Spain provided acute and convalescent COVID-19 samples. T cells, B-cell-depleted T cells, or PBMCs supplied cDNA or gDNA.

Authors' data handling: By means of reference gene primer amplification, nucleated cell counts were estimated. Only in-frame clones appear in the TCRdb table, and some are missing; sequencing was by immunoSEQ multiplex PCR. V and J calls plus clone size are reproduced from that table; the DNA served to infer D and trimming. The sample yields 300,000 or so clones, about 90% seen once. The sequence derives from a woman aged 25-40 years with COVID-19, enrolled during active disease. Sequencing was performed on peripheral blood.

The CDR3 nucleotides are TGTGCCATCAGTGGTGGGCAGCTCCCCCCTGGCTACACCTTC. The encoded protein is CAISGGQLPPGYTF. This rearrangement joins TRBV10-3 to TRBJ1-2; unclear D gene. This CDR3 has 14 residues. The V gene's germline CDR1 is ENHRY and CDR2 SYGVKD. With 4 bases removed from V and 7 bases from J, the gap between germline ends came to 16 bases.